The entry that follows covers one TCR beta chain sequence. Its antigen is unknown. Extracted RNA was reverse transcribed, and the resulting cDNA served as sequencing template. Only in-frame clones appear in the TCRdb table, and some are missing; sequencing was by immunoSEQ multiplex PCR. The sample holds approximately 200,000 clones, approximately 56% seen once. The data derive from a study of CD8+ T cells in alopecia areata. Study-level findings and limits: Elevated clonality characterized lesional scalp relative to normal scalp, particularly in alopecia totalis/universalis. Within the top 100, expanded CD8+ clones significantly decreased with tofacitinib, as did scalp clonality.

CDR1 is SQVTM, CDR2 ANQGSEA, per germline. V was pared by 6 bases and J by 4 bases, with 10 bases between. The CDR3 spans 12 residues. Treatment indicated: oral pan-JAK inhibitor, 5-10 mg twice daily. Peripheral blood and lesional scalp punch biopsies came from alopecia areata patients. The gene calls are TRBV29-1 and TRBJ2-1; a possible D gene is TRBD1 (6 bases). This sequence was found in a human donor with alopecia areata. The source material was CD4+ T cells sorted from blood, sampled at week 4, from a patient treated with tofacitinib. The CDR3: CSVGTFYNEQFF. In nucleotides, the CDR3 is TGCAGCGTGGGGACATTTTACAATGAGCAGTTCTTC.